This is a list of T cell receptor beta chains from one sample in a study of cytomegalovirus exposure and HLA in healthy donors. Repertoires were generated with immunoSEQ multiplex PCR, while TCRdb's copy carries only in-frame clones and drops some. The sample contains approximately 120,000 clones, 70% to 85% of which appear only once. Material: PBMCs. These receptors all stem from a woman aged 40 to 49 in good health and CMV-seropositive. Each CDR3 is given with its conserved first and last residue. D genes are given only for firm matches.

cdr3_aa	j_call	v_call	d_call
CASVPTSGRLRGEQFF	TRBJ2-1	TRBV27	TRBD2
CASSPLPSGTTDTQYF	TRBJ2-3	TRBV4-2	NA
CASSQLPGLAGEWQYF	TRBJ2-7	TRBV4-1	TRBD2
CASTKTGTSGRSQETQYF	TRBJ2-5	TRBV5-1	TRBD2
CASSVGLAGINEQFF	TRBJ2-1	TRBV19	TRBD2
CASSQDTLGGVGEAFF	TRBJ1-1	TRBV4-2	NA
CASSQTSGIGELFF	TRBJ2-2	TRBV5-1	TRBD2
CASSSRQGLDEQYF	TRBJ2-7	TRBV6-1	TRBD1
CASSLTGANIQYF	TRBJ2-4	TRBV5-4	TRBD1
CASRASGDNEQFF	TRBJ2-1	TRBV28	TRBD2
CASSLDPTFSYEQYF	TRBJ2-7	TRBV7-8	NA
CASKPGGRETQYF	TRBJ2-5	TRBV6-5	TRBD2
CASSLGLAGNTDTQYF	TRBJ2-3	TRBV7-2	TRBD2
CASSFRTSGRNTQYF	TRBJ2-3	TRBV6-6	TRBD2
CAWSVGLNTGELFF	TRBJ2-2	TRBV30	NA
CASSPTTGTRGEKLFF	TRBJ1-4	TRBV11-2	NA